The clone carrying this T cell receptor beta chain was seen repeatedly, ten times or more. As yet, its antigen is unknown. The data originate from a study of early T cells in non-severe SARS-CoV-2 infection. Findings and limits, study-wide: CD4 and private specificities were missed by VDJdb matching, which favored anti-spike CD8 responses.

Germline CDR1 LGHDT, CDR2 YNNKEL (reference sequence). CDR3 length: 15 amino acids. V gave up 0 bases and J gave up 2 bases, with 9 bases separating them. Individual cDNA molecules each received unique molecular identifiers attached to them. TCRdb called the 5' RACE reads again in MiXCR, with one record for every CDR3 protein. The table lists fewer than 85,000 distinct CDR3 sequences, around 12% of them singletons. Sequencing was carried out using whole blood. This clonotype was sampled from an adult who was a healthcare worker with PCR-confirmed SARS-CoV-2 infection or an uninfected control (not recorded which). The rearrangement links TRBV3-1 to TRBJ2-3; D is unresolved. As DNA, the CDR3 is TGTGCCAGCAGCCAAGACAACAGCTACACAGATACGCAGTATTTT. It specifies CASSQDNSYTDTQYF.